The rows below give T cell receptor beta chains drawn from one sample of a study of cytomegalovirus exposure and HLA in healthy donors. Repertoires were generated with immunoSEQ multiplex PCR, while TCRdb's copy carries only in-frame clones and drops some. There are roughly 200,000 clones in the sample; roughly 74% occur only once, and 1.8% lies in the top ten. The sample taken for sequencing was PBMCs. The receptors stem from a woman aged 25 to 39 in good health and CMV-seronegative. The CDR3 runs from the conserved cysteine through the conserved F or W. A D gene is named only where the DNA matches it firmly. Size is omitted from some rows. Given values are once, few, many or a class for expanded clones.

d_gene: TRBD1; v_gene: TRBV2; abundance: NA; j_gene: TRBJ2-7; CDR3aa: CATKGDRYYEQYF; CDR3nt: TGTGCCACCAAGGGGGACAGATACTACGAGCAGTACTTC
d_gene: TRBD2; v_gene: TRBV5-1; abundance: NA; j_gene: TRBJ2-1; CDR3aa: CASSLVRGGVDEQFF; CDR3nt: TGCGCCAGCAGCTTGGTTCGCGGGGGGGTTGATGAGCAGTTCTTC
d_gene: NA; v_gene: TRBV7-6; abundance: NA; j_gene: TRBJ2-1; CDR3aa: CASSLTGSSYNEQFF; CDR3nt: TGTGCCAGCAGCTTAACCGGGAGCTCCTACAATGAGCAGTTCTTC
d_gene: NA; v_gene: TRBV9; abundance: few; j_gene: TRBJ1-6; CDR3aa: CASSAGGRGLNF; CDR3nt: TGTGCCAGCAGCGCGGGGGGCAGGGGCCTTAACTTT
d_gene: TRBD1; v_gene: TRBV4-1; abundance: NA; j_gene: TRBJ1-1; CDR3aa: CASSHYRGAGMNTEAFF; CDR3nt: TGCGCCAGCAGTCACTACAGGGGTGCCGGGATGAACACTGAAGCTTTCTTT
d_gene: NA; v_gene: TRBV19; abundance: once; j_gene: TRBJ2-7; CDR3aa: CASSIDSPYEQYF; CDR3nt: TGTGCCAGTAGTATTGACAGCCCCTACGAGCAGTACTTC
d_gene: NA; v_gene: TRBV6-4; abundance: few; j_gene: TRBJ1-2; CDR3aa: CASSDSRTAGRLYGYTF; CDR3nt: TGTGCCAGCAGTGACTCGAGAACGGCAGGGCGACTCTATGGCTACACCTTC
d_gene: NA; v_gene: TRBV10-3; abundance: NA; j_gene: TRBJ1-2; CDR3aa: CAISEHPRQIRDGYTF; CDR3nt: TGTGCCATCAGTGAGCATCCCAGACAGATTCGGGATGGCTACACCTTC
d_gene: NA; v_gene: TRBV7-9; abundance: NA; j_gene: TRBJ2-2; CDR3aa: CASSSTTGELFF; CDR3nt: TGTGCCAGCAGCTCCACTACCGGGGAGCTGTTTTTT
d_gene: NA; v_gene: TRBV7-2; abundance: NA; j_gene: TRBJ2-3; CDR3aa: CASTPLERRGTDTQYF; CDR3nt: TGTGCCAGCACCCCTCTTGAACGGCGGGGCACAGATACGCAGTATTTT
d_gene: TRBD2; v_gene: TRBV5-6; abundance: NA; j_gene: TRBJ2-3; CDR3aa: CASSLVTGGRTDTQYF; CDR3nt: TGTGCCAGCAGCTTGGTTACGGGGGGACGGACAGATACGCAGTATTTT
d_gene: TRBD2; v_gene: TRBV7-3; abundance: NA; j_gene: TRBJ2-1; CDR3aa: CASSFFAITSGAYNEQFF; CDR3nt: TGTGCCAGCAGCTTTTTTGCGATTACTAGCGGGGCCTACAATGAGCAGTTCTTC
d_gene: TRBD2; v_gene: TRBV6-6; abundance: NA; j_gene: TRBJ2-1; CDR3aa: CASTSGSSYNEQFF; CDR3nt: TGTGCCAGCACAAGCGGGAGCTCCTACAATGAGCAGTTCTTC
d_gene: NA; v_gene: TRBV19; abundance: few; j_gene: TRBJ2-2; CDR3aa: CASSIRVELFF; CDR3nt: TGTGCCAGTAGTATCCGGGTGGAGCTGTTTTTT
d_gene: NA; v_gene: TRBV11-3; abundance: NA; j_gene: TRBJ2-1; CDR3aa: CASSLGAHEQFF; CDR3nt: TGTGCCAGCAGCTTAGGGGCTCATGAGCAGTTCTTC
d_gene: NA; v_gene: TRBV28; abundance: NA; j_gene: TRBJ2-7; CDR3aa: CASSFQLYEQYF; CDR3nt: TGTGCCAGCAGTTTTCAGTTATACGAGCAGTACTTC
d_gene: NA; v_gene: TRBV7-2; abundance: NA; j_gene: TRBJ1-1; CDR3aa: CASSRGGDYLKPFF; CDR3nt: TGTGCCAGCAGTCGGGGAGGGGACTACCTAAAGCCTTTCTTT
d_gene: NA; v_gene: TRBV19; abundance: NA; j_gene: TRBJ1-1; CDR3aa: CASRRGANTEAFF; CDR3nt: TGTGCCAGTAGAAGGGGCGCGAACACTGAAGCTTTCTTT
d_gene: TRBD1; v_gene: TRBV30; abundance: NA; j_gene: TRBJ2-1; CDR3aa: CAWSLGQGPYNEQFF; CDR3nt: TGTGCCTGGAGTTTGGGACAGGGCCCTTACAATGAGCAGTTCTTC
d_gene: NA; v_gene: TRBV15; abundance: NA; j_gene: TRBJ1-1; CDR3aa: CATSRTPGPKEAFF; CDR3nt: TGTGCCACCAGCAGAACTCCAGGTCCCAAAGAAGCTTTCTTT
d_gene: NA; v_gene: TRBV10-3; abundance: NA; j_gene: TRBJ2-2; CDR3aa: CASHADFTGELFF; CDR3nt: TGTGCCTCTCATGCAGACTTCACCGGGGAGCTGTTTTTT
d_gene: NA; v_gene: TRBV6-1; abundance: NA; j_gene: TRBJ1-5; CDR3aa: CASGRTNNQPQHF; CDR3nt: TGTGCCAGCGGGCGGACAAACAATCAGCCCCAGCATTTT
d_gene: NA; v_gene: TRBV9; abundance: NA; j_gene: TRBJ1-1; CDR3aa: CASSYIGGAETEAFF; CDR3nt: TGTGCCAGCAGCTATATCGGAGGGGCGGAGACTGAAGCTTTCTTT
d_gene: NA; v_gene: TRBV27; abundance: NA; j_gene: TRBJ2-1; CDR3aa: CASSRRGGSNEQFF; CDR3nt: TGTGCCAGCAGCAGACGAGGAGGGAGCAATGAGCAGTTCTTC
d_gene: TRBD1; v_gene: TRBV7-9; abundance: few; j_gene: TRBJ1-3; CDR3aa: CASSLTGTGAGNTIYF; CDR3nt: TGTGCCAGCAGCTTAACGGGGACAGGGGCGGGAAACACCATATATTTT